This T cell receptor (beta chain) appears in the sequencing data of a study of CD8 T cells in ankylosing spondylitis. Between the trimmed V and J ends, which lost 0 bases and 6 bases, there was a span of 11 bases. Germline CDR1 reads LGHNA; CDR2 reads YSLEER. The CDR3 has 15 residues. TCRdb itself ran the 5' RACE reads through MiXCR, one entry per CDR3 protein. This table has approximately 260,000 distinct CDR3 sequences, less than 10% appearing once. The source material was blood, either unsorted or a sorted T cell fraction (not recorded which). This receptor was taken from a male donor with ankylosing spondylitis or in good health (not recorded which). V usage is TRBV4-3 and J usage is TRBJ2-2, with D hard to call. The CDR3 bases are TGCGCCAGCAGCCAAGATCGAGGAATCTCCGGGGAGCTGTTTTTT. It encodes CASSQDRGISGELFF.